Sequencing of this T cell receptor beta chain was carried out in a study of blood T cells in healthy people across ages. Findings and limits, study-wide: The unsorted PBMCs prevented any conclusive comparison of naive versus antigen-experienced cells.

Donation came from healthy Caucasian individuals in Russia who were aged roughly 6 to 95. Isolation yielded PBMCs, at least 7 million per sample, in every case. The use of a sample-barcoded 5' primer and a J-beta primer mix characterized a second PCR of 7 to 11 cycles. TCRdb reprocessed the 5' RACE reads via MiXCR and lists one record per CDR3 protein. This sample carries more than 1 million distinct CDR3 sequences, 35% to 55% of them seen once, and the ten largest clones take 15% to 20%. As to this clonotype: The antigen is not known.

V was pared by 5 bases and J by 4 bases, with 16 bases of the junction left unmatched. The germline V gene encodes CDR1 SGHVS and CDR2 FQNEAQ. The CDR3 totals 18 residues. The gene calls are TRBV7-8 and TRBJ2-1; 8 bases are a match to TRBD1. The sequence was obtained from a woman aged 55-69 years in good health. The sequencing input was blood. This CDR3 is CASSPVRGPRNIYNEQFF. The DNA of the CDR3 is TGTGCCAGCAGCCCTGTCAGGGGGCCCCGAAACATTTACAATGAGCAGTTCTTC. Complete variable domain (other parts from reference TRBV7-8 and TRBJ2-1): GAGVSQSPRYKVAKRGQDVALRCDPISGHVSLFWYQQALGQGPEFLTYFQNEAQLDKSGLPSDRFFAERPEGSVSTLKIQRTQQEDSAVYLCASSPVRGPRNIYNEQFFGPGTRLTVL.